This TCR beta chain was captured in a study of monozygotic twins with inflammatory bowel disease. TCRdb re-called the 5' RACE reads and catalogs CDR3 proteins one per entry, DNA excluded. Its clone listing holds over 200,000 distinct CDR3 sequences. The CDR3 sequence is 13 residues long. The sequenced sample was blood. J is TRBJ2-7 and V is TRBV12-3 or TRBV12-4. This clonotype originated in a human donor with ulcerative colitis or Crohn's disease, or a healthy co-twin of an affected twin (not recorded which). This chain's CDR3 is CASSRQSSYEQYF.